The 25 T cell receptor beta chains presented below share a single source sample, sequenced in a study of blood T cell repertoires in COVID-19. The protocol was immunoSEQ multiplex PCR, while the TCRdb copy is restricted to in-frame clones and leaves out a portion. The data show 200,000 to 300,000 clones, approximately 90% seen once. Material: peripheral blood. These receptors came from a man between 18 and 35 years old with active or convalescent COVID-19.

The V call is TRBV5-6, the J call TRBJ2-1, with TRBD2 identical over 9 bases. This CDR3 has 15 amino acids. Unmatched junction bases numbered 3, after V lost 1 base and J lost 4 bases. CDR1 and CDR2 (germline): SGHDT, YYEEEE. Here the CDR3 reads CASSLLTSGYNEQFF. CDR3 nucleotide sequence: TGTGCCAGCAGCTTGTTGACTAGCGGATACAATGAGCAGTTCTTC.

The CDR3 coding sequence is TGTGCCAGCAGCAAAGCGACAGAGAGCTCTAAACTCTTCTATGGCTACACCTTC. Its translation: CASSKATESSKLFYGYTF. The J gene is TRBJ1-2, the V gene TRBV21-1; the table's D call, TRBD1, has no DNA check behind it. TRBV21-1 is a documented pseudogene. The CDR3 extends over 18 amino acids.

The chain is built from TRBV7-8 and TRBJ2-1, with D unresolved. CDR3 length equals 17 residues. The germline V and J ends were trimmed by 1 base and 0 bases, with 13 bases remaining between them. The germline V gene encodes CDR1 SGHVS and CDR2 FQNEAQ. The CDR3 DNA follows: TGTGCCAGCAGCTTAGGGGTGCCGGAGAGCTCCTACAATGAGCAGTTCTTC. This gives the protein CASSLGVPESSYNEQFF. Full variable domain (outside the CDR3, taken from reference TRBV7-8 and TRBJ2-1): GAGVSQSPRYKVAKRGQDVALRCDPISGHVSLFWYQQALGQGPEFLTYFQNEAQLDKSGLPSDRFFAERPEGSVSTLKIQRTQQEDSAVYLCASSLGVPESSYNEQFFGPGTRLTVL.

The chain carries TRBV6-2 or TRBV6-3 and TRBJ2-7; TRBD1 agrees at 7 bases. CDR1 and CDR2 from the germline V gene are MNHEY and SVGEGT. V trimming: 2 bases; J trimming: 6 bases; junction bases outside the gene matches: 16. The CDR3 is 17 amino acids. Here the CDR3 reads CASSYVQGKRGIGEQYF. CDR3 nucleotides: TGTGCCAGCAGTTACGTACAGGGGAAAAGAGGGATTGGCGAGCAGTACTTC.

This sequence joins TRBV6-5 and TRBJ2-3; TRBD2 agrees at 8 bases. The CDR3 has 14 amino acids. Losses at the gene ends were 7 bases for V and 6 bases for J; bases not matched to a gene: 9. Germline CDR1 is MNHEY and CDR2 is SVGAGI. This CDR3 reads CASTPGLVKDTQYF. Here the CDR3 DNA reads TGTGCCAGCACCCCGGGACTAGTAAAGGATACGCAGTATTTT.

This sequence joins TRBV14 and TRBJ1-3, with a tentative D call TRBD1 (6 bases). The length of the CDR3 is 17 residues. Germline V gives CDR1 SGHDN, CDR2 FVKESK. V was cut by 2 bases and J by 3 bases, with 17 bases left in between. The CDR3 region is CASSQLSAGAYGNTIYF. For the CDR3, the DNA is TGTGCCAGCAGCCAATTATCGGCAGGGGCCTATGGAAACACCATATATTTT.

The chain carries TRBV11-1 and TRBJ2-1; 7 bases are shared with TRBD2. This CDR3 comprises 15 residues. The ends lost 2 bases at V and 6 bases at J; junction bases unmatched: 7. CDR1 SGHAT and CDR2 FQDESV come from the germline V gene (reference sequence). The CDR3: CASSLNGRTRNEQFF. The CDR3 DNA follows: TGTGCCAGCAGCTTAAACGGGAGGACGCGCAATGAGCAGTTCTTC.

This rearrangement joins TRBV5-1 to TRBJ2-4; 15 bases line up with TRBD2. The CDR3 has 16 amino acids. Germline loops: CDR1 SGHRS, CDR2 YFSETQ. V dropped 4 bases and J dropped 10; count of bases not matched to a gene: 9. This chain's CDR3 is CASSPGTSGGLGIQYF. Written as DNA, the CDR3 is TGCGCCAGCAGCCCCGGGACTAGCGGGGGGCTAGGGATTCAGTACTTC.

This rearrangement joins TRBV5-1 to TRBJ2-7; D gene uncertain. V lost 3 bases, J lost 6 bases, and 10 bases lay in between. Germline CDR1 and CDR2: SGHRS and YFSETQ. The CDR3 is 12 residues long. The CDR3 reads CASSSTVREQYF. CDR3 in DNA: TGCGCCAGCAGCTCCACTGTTCGCGAGCAGTACTTC.

This clone appeared a single time. The gene calls are TRBV19 and TRBJ2-3, with D possibly matching TRBD2 (5 bases). V was cut by 6 bases and J by 1 base, with 17 bases left in between. The CDR3 has 16 amino acids. Germline V gene sequence: CDR1 LNHDA, CDR2 SQIVND (reference sequence). The CDR3 is CASRDRGRARTDTQYF. The CDR3 region has the DNA TGTGCCAGTAGGGATAGAGGGCGGGCCCGCACAGATACGCAGTATTTT.

The V call is TRBV9, the J call TRBJ2-2; 9 positions match TRBD1. The CDR3 is 15 amino acids. Per the germline V gene, CDR1 is SGDLS and CDR2 is YYNGEE. V was clipped by 4 bases and J by 3 bases; unmatched bases: 4. The CDR3: CASSLQGADTGELFF. The CDR3 nucleotides read TGTGCCAGCAGCCTACAGGGGGCTGACACCGGGGAGCTGTTTTTT.

The CDR3 loop is CASSSVNTEAFF. In DNA, the CDR3 is TGTGCCAGTAGTTCAGTGAACACTGAAGCTTTCTTT. The genes are TRBV19 and TRBJ1-1; D is unresolved. Germline loops: CDR1 LNHDA, CDR2 SQIVND (reference sequence). The V end was cut by 5 bases, the J end by 0 bases, with 4 bases between. The CDR3 sequence is 12 residues long.

The V call is TRBV5-4, the J call TRBJ2-7; D is unresolved. V dropped 0 bases and J dropped 7 bases, with 8 bases sitting between them. The CDR3 loop spans 12 amino acids. The germline V gene has CDR1 SGHNT and CDR2 YYREEE (reference sequence). The CDR3 region is CASSLGLSEQYF. The CDR3 DNA follows: TGTGCCAGCAGCTTGGGGTTGAGTGAGCAGTACTTC.

The table lists this clone with a few counts. This sequence joins TRBV12-3 or TRBV12-4 and TRBJ2-2, with D possibly matching TRBD2 (5 bases). The V end lost 2 bases, the J end lost 5 bases, and 6 bases lay between the germline ends. This CDR3 has 13 amino acids. For the CDR3, the DNA is TGTGCCAGCAGTTTAAGGAGGACCGGGGAGCTGTTTTTT. This encodes CASSLRRTGELFF.

In DNA, the CDR3 is TGTGCCAGCAGCGGGACAGGACCAGCGAAGGATGGCTACACCTTC. Protein: CASSGTGPAKDGYTF. This chain uses TRBV14 with TRBJ1-2; 8 nucleotides agree with TRBD1. Losses at the gene ends were 5 bases for V and 6 bases for J; bases not matched to a gene: 11. Germline lookup yields CDR1 SGHDN and CDR2 FVKESK. The CDR3 extends over 15 amino acids.

The V call is TRBV29-1, the J call TRBJ1-5; D perhaps matches TRBD1 (5 bases). V was pared by 6 bases and J by 3 bases, with 9 bases between. Germline values: CDR1 SQVTM, CDR2 ANQGSEA. The CDR3 sequence is 12 residues long. CDR3 in DNA: TGCAGCGTGGGGGGGATCAATCAGCCCCAGCATTTT. It encodes CSVGGINQPQHF.

V usage is TRBV11-1 and J usage is TRBJ2-3, with D possibly TRBD1 on 6 matching bases. The ends were cut back, 4 bases at V and 0 bases at J, with 11 bases in the middle. Germline V lookup: CDR1 SGHAT, CDR2 FQDESV (reference sequence). The CDR3 consists of 15 residues. The CDR3 loop reads CASSSGTFSTDTQYF. The CDR3 DNA sequence: TGTGCCAGCAGCTCCGGGACATTTAGCACAGATACGCAGTATTTT.

This chain joins TRBV28 and TRBJ1-5; D is perhaps TRBD1 (5 bases). The CDR3 is 14 residues long. V was shortened by 3 bases and J by 9 bases, with 15 bases between the two germline ends. The germline CDR1 and CDR2 sequences are MDHEN and SYDVKM. CDR3 in amino acids: CASSLASKGWPQHF. In DNA form, the CDR3 reads TGTGCCAGCAGTTTGGCTTCGAAGGGGTGGCCCCAGCATTTT.

The gene calls are TRBV9 and TRBJ1-2; TRBD1 matches 8 bases. CDR1 SGDLS and CDR2 YYNGEE come from the germline V gene. J lost 4 bases, V lost 6 bases, and 8 bases had no gene match. The CDR3 consists of 14 residues. This CDR3 is CASTKTGELYGYTF. The DNA for the CDR3 is TGTGCCAGCACCAAGACAGGGGAGCTCTATGGCTACACCTTC.

V usage is TRBV19 and J usage is TRBJ1-5; 9 bases agree with TRBD1. The CDR3 runs 17 residues. After removal of 7 bases from V and 3 bases from J, the junction contained 13 bases not matched to a gene. Germline V gene data show CDR1 as LNHDA and CDR2 as SQIVND (reference sequence). In DNA form, the CDR3 reads TGTGCCAGTACCGAGTCACAGGGGGCTGGCTACAATCAGCCCCAGCATTTT. This codes for CASTESQGAGYNQPQHF.

Of note for this clone: One end of the junction does not line up with germline, which may come from a read error. The chain has TRBV2 and TRBJ1-2, with D maybe TRBD1 (6 bases). The CDR3 is 11 amino acids. CDR1 is SNHLY, CDR2 FYNNEI, per germline. The CDR3 sequence: CASMEWDKGAF. CDR3 in DNA: TGTGCCAGCATGGAGTGGGACAAGGGGGCCTTC. The full variable domain, rest sourced from reference TRBV2 and TRBJ1-2, is EPEVTQTPSHQVTQMGQEVILRCVPISNHLYFYWYRQILGQKVEFLVSFYNNEISEKSEIFDDQFSVERPDGSNFTLKIRSTKLEDSAMYFCASMEWDKGAFGSGTRLTVV.

The V call is TRBV2, the J call TRBJ1-2; 9 bases align to TRBD1. Germline assignment: CDR1 SNHLY and CDR2 FYNNEI. With V trimmed by 11 bases and J by 7 bases, 17 bases remained unmatched. The CDR3 consists of 15 residues. The CDR3 DNA sequence: TGTGCCCTCCCTCTTAGACGGGACAGGGCGGGTGGCTACACCTTC. It translates to CALPLRRDRAGGYTF.

This clone was recorded once. The chain links TRBV27 to TRBJ2-7, with D possibly TRBD2 on 6 matching bases. The V gene's germline CDR1 is MNHEY and CDR2 SMNVEV (reference sequence). This CDR3 is 16 amino acids long. The V end lost 3 bases, the J end lost 2 bases, and 17 bases lay between the germline ends. The DNA of the CDR3 is TGTGCCAGCAGTTTTTTATCGGCGGGAATGGCCTACGAGCAGTACTTC. Translating gives CASSFLSAGMAYEQYF.

This chain uses TRBV6-4 with TRBJ1-1; 8 bases match TRBD1. Germline V gene data show CDR1 as MRHNA and CDR2 as SNTAGT. The V and J ends lost 3 bases and 5 bases, in that order; junction bases with no gene match: 8. This CDR3 has 15 amino acids. In DNA form, the CDR3 reads TGTGCCAGCAGTGAAAGGTCCAGGGGGCAAACTGAAGCTTTCTTT. It yields the protein CASSERSRGQTEAFF.

CDR3 sequence (DNA): TGTGCCAGTAGTAGTGAGACAGGGGAGAACACTGAAGCTTTCTTT. Amino acids: CASSSETGENTEAFF. V gene TRBV19 combines with J gene TRBJ1-1; 8 nucleotides align to TRBD1. This CDR3 has 15 residues. Per germline, CDR1 LNHDA and CDR2 SQIVND (reference sequence). V shed 4 bases, J shed 1 base, and the junction held 5 bases outside the gene matches.